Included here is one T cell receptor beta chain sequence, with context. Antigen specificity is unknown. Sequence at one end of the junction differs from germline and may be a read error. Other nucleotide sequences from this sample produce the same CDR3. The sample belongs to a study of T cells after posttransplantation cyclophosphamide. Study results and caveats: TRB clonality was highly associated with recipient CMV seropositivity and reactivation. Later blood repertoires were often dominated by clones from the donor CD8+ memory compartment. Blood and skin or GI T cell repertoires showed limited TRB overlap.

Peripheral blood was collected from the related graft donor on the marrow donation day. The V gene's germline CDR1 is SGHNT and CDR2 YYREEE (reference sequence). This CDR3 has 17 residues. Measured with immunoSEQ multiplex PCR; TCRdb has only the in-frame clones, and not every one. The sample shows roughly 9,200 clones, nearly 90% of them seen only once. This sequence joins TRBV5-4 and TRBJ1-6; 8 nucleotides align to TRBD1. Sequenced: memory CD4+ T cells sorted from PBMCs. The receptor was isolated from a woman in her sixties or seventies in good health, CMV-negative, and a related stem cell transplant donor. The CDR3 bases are TGTGCCAGCAGCGGAAATACAGGGGGTTCCTATAATTCCCCCCTCCACTTT. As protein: CASSGNTGGSYNSPLHF.